This T cell receptor beta chain derives from a study of cytomegalovirus exposure and HLA in healthy donors. J gave up 7 bases and V 0 bases, and 11 bases lay outside the gene matches. Germline CDR1 and CDR2: SGDLS and YYNGEE. This CDR3 is built from 16 residues. It was with 60 Vbeta and 13 Jbeta primers that the PCR ran. Repertoires were generated with immunoSEQ multiplex PCR, while TCRdb's copy carries only in-frame clones and drops some. The profile shows about 110,000 clones, over 75% of them singletons. V gene TRBV9 combines with J gene TRBJ2-7; 9 bases match TRBD2. Sequenced sample: PBMCs. The receptor comes from a male donor in good health and CMV-seronegative. Here the CDR3 reads CASSVGRTSALGEQYF. DNA of the CDR3: TGTGCCAGCAGCGTAGGAAGGACTAGCGCCCTTGGGGAGCAGTACTTC. The full variable domain, its missing parts supplied by reference TRBV9 and TRBJ2-7, is DSGVTQTPKHLITATGQRVTLRCSPRSGDLSVYWYQQSLDQGLQFLIQYYNGEERAKGNILERFSAQQFPDLHSELNLSSLELGDSALYFCASSVGRTSALGEQYFGPGTRLTVT.